Given below is one T cell receptor beta chain in context. Its antigen remains unidentified. This specimen belongs to a study of shared clonotypes between healthy human individuals. The study drew its donors from healthy HIV-negative adults without recent acute infections or vaccinations. Study results and limitations: The authors expected sequencing depth to affect clonotype sharing among donors.

The repertoire was sequenced with immunoSEQ multiplex PCR; TCRdb's copy has only in-frame clones and lacks some. Of 450,000 to 500,000 clones listed, roughly 80% are singletons. The sequencing input was PBMCs. The source is a woman aged 40-49 years in good health. Some clones in this sample may be carry-over from other donors' samples.

The CDR3 DNA sequence: TGTGCCAGCAGCCCGGCGCGACAGGGACGGGAGGCTCATGAGCAGTTCTTC. Its translation: CASSPARQGREAHEQFF. The chain is built from TRBV11-2 and TRBJ2-1; D might be TRBD1 or TRBD2, each matching 7 bases. The germline V gene has CDR1 SGHAT and CDR2 FQNNGV. The length of the CDR3 is 17 residues. V shed 5 bases and J shed 8 bases, with 25 bases lying between them.